This T cell receptor (beta chain) was sequenced in a study of T cells after yellow fever vaccination. Study-level results: Weaker in magnitude, the secondary response showed a faster peak on day 5 versus 15.

Trimming cost V 6 bases and J 4 bases, with 6 bases left between them. Germline V CDR1 and CDR2: ENHRY, SYGVKD. The CDR3 has 12 amino acids. On this clonotype itself: Its antigen is as yet unknown.

TCRdb analysed the 5' RACE reads with MiXCR anew, one entry per CDR3 protein. Among around 530,000 distinct CDR3 sequences listed, about a sixth were seen once. The sequences come from PBMCs, collected around 5 days after the first yellow fever vaccination. The clonotype comes from a man younger than 30 who received the YFV17D yellow fever vaccine. The genes are TRBV10-3 and TRBJ2-2; unclear D gene. The CDR3 loop is CAIRNPTGELFF. CDR3 DNA sequence: TGTGCCATCAGAAATCCCACCGGGGAGCTGTTTTTT.